A single sample gave rise to the 9 T cell receptor beta chains below, sequenced in a study of PD-L1 blockade in urothelial cancer (dated by TCRdb to about 2017). The method was the immunoSEQ multiplex PCR assay. TCRdb limited this immuneACCESS table to in-frame rearrangements with V and J called. A share of clones is missing; checked studies link under half to unresolved V genes, and the rest is unexplained. In all, the sample holds 60,000 to 75,000 clones, and around 84% of those were seen once. The ten largest clonotypes hold 8% to 10% of the sample. Reading the label with the study, this specimen's time point is: pretreatment peripheral blood. The sequenced sample was PBMCs, obtained around atezolizumab (anti-PD-L1) treatment. Receptors originate from a woman between 70 and 85 years old with urothelial cancer.

The chain has TRBV19 and TRBJ2-3; D gene uncertain. Germline CDR1 is LNHDA and CDR2 is SQIVND (reference sequence). The CDR3 is made up of 14 amino acids. Trimming removed 3 bases at V and 2 bases at J, with 9 bases between. Here the CDR3 reads CASSIAASTDTQYF. The CDR3 bases are TGTGCCAGTAGTATTGCTGCGTCCACAGATACGCAGTATTTT.

The CDR3 region has the DNA TGTGCCAGCAGCCTCGGACAGGGAGTCAACTATGGCTACACCTTC. Residues: CASSLGQGVNYGYTF. J is TRBJ1-2 and V is TRBV5-4, with TRBD1 matching 8 bases. Germline V gene sequence: CDR1 SGHNT, CDR2 YYREEE (reference sequence). CDR3 length: 15 residues. The V and J ends lost 4 bases and 2 bases, in that order; junction bases with no gene match: 7. The entire variable domain, with the rest obtained from reference TRBV5-4 and TRBJ1-2, is as follows: ETGVTQSPTHLIKTRGQQVTLRCSSQSGHNTVSWYQQALGQGPQFIFQYYREEENGRGNFPPRFSGLQFPNYSSELNVNALELDDSALYLCASSLGQGVNYGYTFGSGTRLTVV.

The J gene is TRBJ2-3, the V gene TRBV5-1, with D uncertain. Germline V lookup: CDR1 SGHRS, CDR2 YFSETQ. This CDR3 has 14 residues. Trimming pared 0 bases from V and 1 base from J, leaving 6 bases between. The CDR3 nucleotides are TGCGCCAGCAGCTTGGATCGGGGCACAGATACGCAGTATTTT. Translation: CASSLDRGTDTQYF.

The CDR3 region is CASSSLAGQGGDTQYF. CDR3 nucleotide sequence: TGTGCCAGCAGCTCACTGGCGGGACAGGGAGGAGATACGCAGTATTTT. The V gene is TRBV7-9, the J gene TRBJ2-3, with TRBD1 matching over 9 bases. The CDR3 extends over 16 amino acids. CDR1 is SEHNR and CDR2 is FQNEAQ in the germline V gene (reference sequence). The V and J ends lost 4 bases and 5 bases, in that order; junction bases with no gene match: 10. Filled out from reference TRBV7-9 and TRBJ2-3, the complete variable domain reads DTGVSQNPRHKITKRGQNVTFRCDPISEHNRLYWYRQTLGQGPEFLTYFQNEAQLEKSRLLSDRFSAERPKGSFSTLEIQRTEQGDSAMYLCASSSLAGQGGDTQYFGPGTRLTVL.

This chain connects TRBV5-6 to TRBJ2-5, with unresolved D. The V end lost 4 bases, the J end lost 1 base, and 2 bases lay between the germline ends. The length of the CDR3 is 11 residues. Germline CDR1 SGHDT, CDR2 YYEEEE. In DNA form, the CDR3 reads TGTGCCAGCAGCCGCCAAGAGACCCAGTACTTC. Translated: CASSRQETQYF.

The chain employs TRBV6-5 and TRBJ1-2, with D uncertain. V dropped 0 bases and J dropped 4 bases, with 12 bases sitting between them. This CDR3 has 15 amino acids. Per the germline V gene, CDR1 is MNHEY and CDR2 is SVGAGI. The CDR3 DNA reads as TGTGCCAGCAGTTACTCGAATGAGGGAGGCTATGGCTACACCTTC. It is translated as CASSYSNEGGYGYTF.

As to this clone: Other nucleotide sequences from this sample produce the same CDR3. This chain uses TRBV29-1 with TRBJ1-6; 8 bases align to TRBD1. The V and J ends lost 6 bases and 7 bases, in that order; junction bases with no gene match: 5. CDR1 and CDR2 from the germline V gene are SQVTM and ANQGSEA. This CDR3 region has 13 residues. The CDR3 loop reads CSVGQGGNSPLHF. The CDR3 bases are TGCAGCGTCGGACAGGGAGGGAATTCACCCCTCCACTTT.

This chain uses TRBV19 with TRBJ2-7; 10 nucleotides agree with TRBD2. This CDR3 has 13 amino acids. The V gene's germline CDR1 is LNHDA and CDR2 SQIVND (reference sequence). Trimming at V came to 5 bases and at J to 7 bases, leaving 5 bases not matched to a gene. The CDR3, as DNA: TGTGCCAGTAGTCTTCTAGCGGGAGAGGAGCAGTACTTC. Protein product: CASSLLAGEEQYF. Full variable domain (rest looked up from reference TRBV19 and TRBJ2-7): DGGITQSPKYLFRKEGQNVTLSCEQNLNHDAMYWYRQDPGQGLRLIYYSQIVNDFQKGDIAEGYSVSREKKESFPLTVTSAQKNPTAFYLCASSLLAGEEQYFGPGTRLTVT.

The genes are TRBV18 and TRBJ2-7, with 14 bases fitting TRBD2. Looked up from germline, CDR1 is KGHSH and CDR2 is LQKENI. The CDR3 is 18 residues long. The J segment lost 2 bases and the V segment lost 1 base, leaving 7 bases of the junction unmatched. CDR3 loop: CASSPRLAGGEGTYEQYF. As DNA, the CDR3 is TGTGCCAGCTCACCACGACTAGCGGGAGGGGAGGGTACCTACGAGCAGTACTTC.